Described below is a single T cell receptor beta chain sequence and its context. From germline, CDR1 is MDHEN and CDR2 SYDVKM. The CDR3 totals 12 residues. Trimming removed 10 bases at V and 7 bases at J, with 13 bases between. As for treatment: roughly 18 received Ad26.COV2.S at low or high dose, single or two shots; a few received placebo; per-sample allocation not given. After the first vaccine or placebo injection, samples were drawn on day 63. In Boston, the donor was an adult between 18-55 years of age. The administered vaccine (an Ad26 vector) expressed Wuhan-strain SARS-CoV-2 spike. The method was immunoSEQ multiplex PCR; TCRdb's version includes in-frame clones alone and lacks a portion of them. The sample consists of about 480,000 clones, around nine tenths of them appearing once. The data were taken from a study of Ad26.COV2.S vaccination and SARS-CoV-2 variants. Study-level information: Donor was one of the participants in the Ad26.COV2.S arm of the COV1001 trial. Intramuscular Ad26.COV2.S at 5x10^10 or 1x10^11 viral particles.

The rearrangement joins TRBV28 to TRBJ2-2; no definite D call. This specimen was peripheral blood, taken in a trial of Ad26.COV2.S vaccine versus placebo. The receptor was derived from a person aged 18-65 years who received the Ad26.COV2.S COVID-19 vaccine or a placebo. The CDR3 DNA sequence: TGTGCCACCCAAGTCCTAGTCGGGGAGCTGTTTTTT. It encodes CATQVLVGELFF.